This record looks at one TCR beta chain sequence and its context. The target of this receptor is not known. Within one base of it there is no much larger clone, and no base qualities were kept. TCR CDR3 regions were amplified from genomic DNA by multiplex PCR using the deep immunoSEQ assay. Genomic DNA extracted from each cell subset was distributed evenly over all wells of several immunoSEQ 96-well plates, and each plate served as one replicate. For sorted subsets, roughly 200 ng of genomic DNA, equivalent to 25,000 to 35,000 T cell genomes, went into each replicate PCR. Purified libraries were measured with a Qubit 3.0 fluorometer, size-checked on a Bioanalyzer 2100, and measured again with the KAPA Library Quantification kit. Each immunoSEQ 96-well plate was sequenced on its own single-read 150-cycle Illumina NextSeq 550 flow cell. Concerning the study's data processing: The immunoSEQ output contained only junctional sequences without quality scores, so filtering could not match that applied to full-length reads. To assign V/J genes and CDR3, sequences were annotated using PyIR, a Python wrapper for IgBLAST v1.9, with IMGT germline references. Reads were removed for weak V/J assignments (E-value above 1e-6), missing CDR3, stop codons, out-of-frame junctions, or ambiguous translated residues. V3J clonotypes were defined by identical inferred V gene, J gene, and CDR3 amino acid sequence. To compute the percentage overlap between repertoires, the number of shared unique clonotypes was divided by the size of the smaller repertoire. RTK rarefaction, the Chao1 estimator, and Recon v2.1 estimates of unobserved clonotypes were used to assess repertoire richness. Generation probabilities were computed with OLGA for all TCRbeta clonotypes obtained by the gDNA method from a handful of donors. Here the immuneACCESS table is served through TCRdb, limited to in-frame sequences with V and J called. Missing clones are a known gap in these copies; in checked studies unresolved V genes cover under half, and the rest lacks a known reason. The D gene and trimming were derived from the DNA, and the V and J assignments and clone size from that table. The sample has roughly 2.2 million clones on record, 93% of them singletons. The leading ten clones occupy about 0.41% of the sample.

These data originate in a study of shared clonotypes between healthy human individuals (dated by TCRdb to between 2020 and 2021). Background on the whole study: The cohort comprised two women and three men aged 18 to 49 years. Per donor, leukapheresis produced somewhere between about 0.94 and 9.5 billion PBMCs. To increase sequencing depth and limit assay-specific biases, TCR repertoire library preparation and sequencing were carried out by different laboratories using diverse techniques. For each donor, CD4 naive and CD4 memory were each given three plates, CD8 naive was given two plates, and CD8 memory was given one plate. To estimate repertoire size and how much clonotype sharing occurs between individuals, the study deeply sequenced the blood TCR repertoires of roughly 5 healthy adults.

Paper-wide results and their limitations: Compared with non-shared clonotypes, the clonotypes found in all four sorted-subset donors had higher generation probabilities. Because the study included only a small number of donors, the genetic and exposure-history diversity represented was limited. Larger estimated clonotype richness was generally found for naive subsets than for memory subsets. Pairwise subsampling indicated that sequencing depth was expected to affect the degree of clonotype sharing among donors. Incomplete sequencing was indicated by rarefaction of sorted-subset datasets, despite the large sequencing depth. Sampling was restricted to blood, and TCR repertoires in tissue are likely to differ from TCR repertoires in blood. When a few donors were compared, the shared fraction of clonotypes was about 5% for naive CD4, 3% to 4% for naive CD8, roughly 2.5% for memory CD4, and 0.4% for memory CD8.

Healthy HIV-negative adults with no recently reported acute infections or vaccinations were included as donors. All donors were Caucasian adults living in Nashville, Tennessee, USA. Magnetic negative selection was used to enrich CD4+ T cells, after which naive cells were positively selected on CD45RA and the negative fraction became the memory subset. After blood collection by leukapheresis, PBMCs were isolated using Ficoll-Histopaque density gradient centrifugation and then cryopreserved in the vapor phase of liquid nitrogen. Analytical flow cytometry was used to check the purity and quantity of each magnetically sorted T cell population. Genomic DNA was isolated from each sorted fraction and quantified by UV absorbance on a Nanodrop 2000c. The CDR3 goes from the cysteine to the phenylalanine over 17 residues. Only CDR3 DNA remains: 51 bases, in frame from the first base. CDR1 and CDR2 are drawn from the germline V gene: SGHRS, YFSETQ. The junction shows trimming of 3 bases on V and 9 bases on J, plus 25 bases between the germline ends.

This chain joins TRBV5-1 to TRBJ2-1; TRBD2 is possibly the D segment (6 matching bases). The receptor was derived from a man between 18 and 35 years old in good health. Some clones in this sample may be carry-over from other donors' samples. The sequenced sample was naive CD4+ T cells from PBMCs. The meaning of the sample's cell subset or site label: CD45RA+ positively selected. The base sequence is TGCGCCAGCAGCTACGGCGGGGCCCGGTGGTCCAAATCTGAGCAGTTCTTC. It translates as CASSYGGARWSKSEQFF.